The subject of this entry is one T cell receptor (beta chain). What it binds is not known. Cells were stimulated with overlapping HIV-1 Gag 15-mer peptides. CD40L/CD69 double-negative CD45RO-high memory CD4+ T cells were collected. The immunoSEQ assay was version 4, run in survey mode. Repertoires were generated with immunoSEQ multiplex PCR, while TCRdb's copy carries only in-frame clones and drops some. The profile covers about 36,000 clones, with approximately 87% appearing a single time and around 5.9% taken by the ten largest. The data belong to a study of persistence of HIV-infected CD4 T cells. Overall study context: Isolated cells were CMV- and HIV-1 Gag-responding CD4+ T cells. Donors had been on suppressive ART for a median of 8 years.

Broader study findings: Degenerate expanded CDR3beta sequences were enriched among CMV- and Gag-responding cells.

Germline CDR1 reads MDHEN; CDR2 reads SYDVKM. Trimming pared 3 bases from V and 5 bases from J, leaving 7 bases between. The CDR3 extends over 12 amino acids. This specimen was cultured CD4+ T cells from PBMCs, taken from a patient who received antiretroviral therapy. The chain links TRBV28 to TRBJ1-1; D uncertain. The receptor comes from an adult with HIV. The donor label of this sample is uncertain. CDR3 protein: CASSFGDTEAFF. The DNA of the CDR3 is TGTGCCAGCAGTTTTGGGGATACTGAAGCTTTCTTT.